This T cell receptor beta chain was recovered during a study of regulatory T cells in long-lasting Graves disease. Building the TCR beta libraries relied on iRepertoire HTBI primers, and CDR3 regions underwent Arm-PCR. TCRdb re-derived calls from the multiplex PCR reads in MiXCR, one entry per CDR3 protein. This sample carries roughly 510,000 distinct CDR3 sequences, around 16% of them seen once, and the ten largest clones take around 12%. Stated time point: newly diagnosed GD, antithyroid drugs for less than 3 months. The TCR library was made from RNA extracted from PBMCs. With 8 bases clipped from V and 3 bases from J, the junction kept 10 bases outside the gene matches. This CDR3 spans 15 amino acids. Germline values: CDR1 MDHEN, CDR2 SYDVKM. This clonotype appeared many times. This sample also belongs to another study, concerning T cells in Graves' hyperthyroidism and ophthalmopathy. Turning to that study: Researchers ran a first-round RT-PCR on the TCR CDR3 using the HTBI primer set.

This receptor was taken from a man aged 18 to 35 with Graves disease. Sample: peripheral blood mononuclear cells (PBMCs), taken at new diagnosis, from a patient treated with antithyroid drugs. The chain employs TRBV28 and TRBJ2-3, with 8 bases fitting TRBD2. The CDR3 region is CASRIQASGTDTQYF. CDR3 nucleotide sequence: TGTGCCAGCCGCATTCAGGCTAGCGGGACAGATACGCAGTATTTT.